The 16 T cell receptor beta chains below were found in one sample sequenced in a study of blood T cell repertoires in COVID-19 (dated by TCRdb to 2020 to 2021). Library preparation employed the immunoSEQ multiplex PCR assay. TCRdb obtained this table from immuneACCESS and retained in-frame rearrangements with V and J assigned. These tables miss some clones; where compared with another copy, unresolved V genes account for less than half of the shortfall, and the remainder is unexplained. This sample comprises 150,000 to 200,000 clones, 85% to 90% of them detected only once. The ten largest clones take up 3.7% of the sample. Source material: peripheral blood. Every receptor here comes from a man between 18 and 35 years old with active or convalescent COVID-19.

V is TRBV11-3 and J is TRBJ1-2; D perhaps matches TRBD1 (5 bases). The V gene lost 1 base and the J gene lost 9 bases, with 15 bases spanning the gap. Per germline, CDR1 SGHNT and CDR2 YENEEA. This CDR3 has 14 amino acids. CDR3 DNA: TGTGCCAGCAGCTTAGGGCAGGGACTAAGTAGCTACACCTTC. Amino acid sequence: CASSLGQGLSSYTF. Full variable domain (outside the CDR3, taken from reference TRBV11-3 and TRBJ1-2): EAGVVQSPRYKIIEKKQPVAFWCNPISGHNTLYWYLQNLGQGPELLIRYENEEAVDDSQLPKDRFSAERLKGVDSTLKIQPAELGDSAVYLCASSLGQGLSSYTFGSGTRLTVV.

This chain connects TRBV3-1 (or the pseudogene TRBV3-2) to TRBJ2-2; a weak D match, TRBD2 (6 bases). Germline CDR1 is LGHDT and CDR2 is YNNKEL (reference sequence). Trimming removed 3 bases from V and 4 bases from J, with 15 bases in between. This CDR3 has 16 amino acids. In DNA form, the CDR3 reads TGTGCCAGCAGCCAGGAGGGCGTCGGAGGCACCGGGGAGCTGTTTTTT. Its translation: CASSQEGVGGTGELFF.

The chain has TRBV7-6 and TRBJ1-5, with D possibly being TRBD1 (5 bases). The ends were cut back, 1 base at V and 2 bases at J, with 12 bases in the middle. The length of the CDR3 is 16 residues. CDR1 and CDR2 (germline): SGHVS, FNYEAQ. The CDR3 nucleotides are TGTGCCAGCAGCTTAGTCCAATGGGGCGGCAATCAGCCCCAGCATTTT. This sequence encodes CASSLVQWGGNQPQHF.

The rearrangement joins TRBV7-2 to TRBJ1-1; 10 bases map to TRBD1. CDR1 and CDR2 (germline): SGHTA, FQGNSA. The CDR3 runs to 16 residues. V dropped 3 bases and J dropped 5; count of bases not matched to a gene: 9. CDR3: CASSFYIAGQGTEAFF. The DNA for the CDR3 is TGTGCCAGCAGCTTCTACATCGCGGGACAGGGGACTGAAGCTTTCTTT.

The chain joins TRBV5-1 to TRBJ1-1, with a tentative D call TRBD1 (5 bases). The length of the CDR3 is 14 residues. The germline V gene encodes CDR1 SGHRS and CDR2 YFSETQ. Trimming cost V 7 bases and J 3 bases, with 16 bases left between them. The CDR3 sequence: CASRRGDGDTEAFF. The CDR3, as DNA: TGCGCCAGCCGACGGGGGGACGGGGACACTGAAGCTTTCTTT. The full variable domain, with the rest looked up from reference TRBV5-1 and TRBJ1-1, is KAGVTQTPRYLIKTRGQQVTLSCSPISGHRSVSWYQQTPGQGLQFLFEYFSETQRNKGNFPGRFSGRQFSNSRSEMNVSTLELGDSALYLCASRRGDGDTEAFFGQGTRLTVV.

This chain uses TRBV27 with TRBJ2-1, with 10 bases matching TRBD2. The junction had 9 bases not matched to a gene; V was cut back by 6 bases and J by 7 bases. Germline loops: CDR1 MNHEY, CDR2 SMNVEV (reference sequence). CDR3 length: 15 amino acids. The CDR3 is CASRGRAGGRNEQFF. The CDR3 DNA sequence: TGTGCCAGCAGGGGGCGAGCGGGAGGGAGAAATGAGCAGTTCTTC.

CDR3 DNA: TGTGCCAGTAGTATCCCCCTCCTAGCGGGAGGGCGGGATGAGCAGTTCTTC. It is translated as CASSIPLLAGGRDEQFF. This chain joins TRBV19 and TRBJ2-1; 12 bases match TRBD2. Germline V CDR1 and CDR2: LNHDA, SQIVND (reference sequence). The ends lost 3 bases at V and 8 bases at J; junction bases unmatched: 11. CDR3 length: 17 amino acids.

This clone appeared once. The chain couples TRBV19 to TRBJ2-1; TRBD2 aligns across 14 bases. Trimming cost V 9 bases and J 8 bases; bases outside gene matches: 12. Germline V CDR1 and CDR2: LNHDA, SQIVND (reference sequence). CDR3 size: 16 residues. The CDR3 protein is CASGTSGSNTIDEQFF. As DNA, the CDR3 is TGTGCCAGCGGGACTAGCGGGAGTAATACGATCGATGAGCAGTTCTTC.

CDR3 sequence (DNA): TGTGCCAGCAGCCAAGGTCCGGGCATATATTTT. This sequence encodes CASSQGPGIYF. This sequence joins TRBV3-1 (or the pseudogene TRBV3-2) and TRBJ1-3; D remains unclear. The CDR3 length is 11 residues. Deletions cut 1 base from V and 12 bases from J, with 7 bases between. Germline V CDR1 and CDR2: LGHDT, YNNKEL (reference sequence).

The chain joins TRBV29-1 to TRBJ2-5; 9 nucleotides agree with TRBD1. Per the germline V gene, CDR1 is SQVTM and CDR2 is ANQGSEA. Trimming at V came to 4 bases and at J to 3 bases, leaving 9 bases not matched to a gene. The CDR3 is 15 amino acids. CDR3 in amino acids: CSVVDRGVSEETQYF. The CDR3 coding sequence is TGCAGCGTTGTTGACAGGGGGGTTTCGGAAGAGACCCAGTACTTC.

The chain joins TRBV4-2 to TRBJ2-1; 7 positions match TRBD1. This CDR3 is 14 amino acids long. Trimming removed 2 bases from V and 4 bases from J; junction bases left unmatched: 2. The germline gives CDR1 LGHNA, CDR2 YNFKEQ. CDR3 loop: CASSQSTGYNEQFF. DNA for the CDR3: TGTGCCAGCAGCCAATCGACAGGGTACAATGAGCAGTTCTTC.

This sequence joins TRBV6-5 and TRBJ1-5; D ambiguous. CDR3 length: 15 amino acids. V shed 4 bases and J shed 3 bases, with 13 bases lying between them. Germline CDR1 reads MNHEY; CDR2 reads SVGAGI. The CDR3 DNA reads TGTGCCAGCAGTTCTCTCCGGGTGAACAATCAGCCCCAGCATTTT. Translation: CASSSLRVNNQPQHF.

The V call is TRBV28, the J call TRBJ1-2; tentative D call: TRBD1 (6 bases). Germline V gene lookup returns CDR1 MDHEN and CDR2 SYDVKM. V was trimmed by 4 bases and J by 7 bases, leaving 22 bases between them. This CDR3 is built from 16 residues. CDR3 region: CASSSPSQGGYRGYTF. DNA for the CDR3: TGTGCCAGCAGTTCTCCCTCACAGGGAGGGTATCGTGGCTACACCTTC.

The chain carries TRBV5-1 and TRBJ1-4; D remains unclear. This CDR3 is 15 amino acids long. With 1 base removed from V and 5 bases from J, the gap between germline ends came to 12 bases. Germline assignment: CDR1 SGHRS and CDR2 YFSETQ. As DNA, the CDR3 is TGCGCCAGCAGCTTGACCGGGTCGCGGAATGAAAAACTGTTTTTT. This translates into CASSLTGSRNEKLFF.

The rearrangement links TRBV12-3 or TRBV12-4 to TRBJ1-5; D unclear. Trimming took off 5 bases at V and 9 bases at J, with 14 bases between the two ends. There are 13 residues in the CDR3. CDR3 bases: TGTGCCAGCAGTCTAGGTGAATTGGCGCCCCAGCATTTT. This gives the protein CASSLGELAPQHF.

The genes are TRBV7-2 and TRBJ2-1, with a possible D match to TRBD2 (6 bases). This CDR3 spans 12 amino acids. CDR1 and CDR2 from the germline V gene are SGHTA and FQGNSA. Trimming removed 8 bases from V and 10 bases from J, with 15 bases in between. The CDR3 here is CASDYGGLEQFF. The CDR3, as DNA: TGTGCCAGCGACTACGGAGGGCTGGAGCAGTTCTTC.